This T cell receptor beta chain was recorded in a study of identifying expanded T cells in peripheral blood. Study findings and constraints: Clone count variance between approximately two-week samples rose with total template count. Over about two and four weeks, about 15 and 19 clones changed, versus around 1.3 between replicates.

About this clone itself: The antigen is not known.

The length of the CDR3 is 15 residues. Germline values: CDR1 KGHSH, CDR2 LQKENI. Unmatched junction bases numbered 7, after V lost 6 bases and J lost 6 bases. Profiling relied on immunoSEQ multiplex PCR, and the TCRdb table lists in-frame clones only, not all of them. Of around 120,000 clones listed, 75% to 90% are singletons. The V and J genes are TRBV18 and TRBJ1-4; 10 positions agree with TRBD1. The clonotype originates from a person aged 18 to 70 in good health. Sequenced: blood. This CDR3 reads CASSRGQGGDEKLFF. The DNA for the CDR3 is TGTGCCAGCTCTCGAGGACAGGGGGGAGATGAAAAACTGTTTTTT.